This T cell receptor (beta chain) is drawn from a study of cytomegalovirus exposure and HLA in healthy donors. Study results and caveats: The TCR clusters that emerged in the first cohort tended, a later analysis found, to co-occur in the roughly 110 validation repertoires. Cytomegalovirus status, reportedly, was diagnosed with high specificity and sensitivity by the classifier.

Data came from immunoSEQ multiplex PCR; TCRdb stores just in-frame clones and leaves some out. The sample has fewer than 150,000 clones, about nine tenths seen once. From the approximately 110-subject validation cohort, which was separate from the roughly 630-subject first cohort, the donors were drawn. As for this clone: Its antigen is not identified.

The sequence was obtained from a man aged 18-30 years in good health and CMV-seropositive. The specimen was PBMCs.

CDR3 amino acids: CASSEVRGSGYEQYF. The CDR3 nucleotides read TGTGCCAGCAGTGAAGTGCGGGGATCCGGCTACGAGCAGTACTTC. The gene calls are TRBV6-1 and TRBJ2-7; D might be TRBD2 (6 bases). The CDR3 sequence is 15 residues long. V was clipped by 1 base and J by 3 bases, with 13 bases between them. Germline V gives CDR1 MNHNS, CDR2 SASEGT.